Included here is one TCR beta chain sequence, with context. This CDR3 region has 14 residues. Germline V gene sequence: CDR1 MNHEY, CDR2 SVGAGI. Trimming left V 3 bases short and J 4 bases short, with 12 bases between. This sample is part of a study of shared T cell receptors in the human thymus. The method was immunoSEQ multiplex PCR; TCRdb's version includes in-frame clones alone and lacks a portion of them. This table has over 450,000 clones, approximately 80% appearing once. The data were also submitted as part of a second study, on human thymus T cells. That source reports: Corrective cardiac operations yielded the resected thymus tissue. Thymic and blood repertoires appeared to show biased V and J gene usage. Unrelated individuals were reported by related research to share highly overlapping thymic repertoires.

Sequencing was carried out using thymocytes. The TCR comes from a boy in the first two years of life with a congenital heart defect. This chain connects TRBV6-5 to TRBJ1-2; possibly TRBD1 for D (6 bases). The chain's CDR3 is CASSYYRDPYGYTF. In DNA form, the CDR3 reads TGTGCCAGCAGTTATTACAGGGACCCCTATGGCTACACCTTC.